These 23 T cell receptor beta chains were sequenced from one sample in a study of T-cell memory formation after mild COVID-19. TCRdb re-called the 5' RACE reads through MiXCR, storing one row per CDR3 protein. The sample holds around 430,000 distinct CDR3 sequences, 16% seen once. The sample comprised PBMCs or a T cell subset sorted from them (not recorded which). These receptors were obtained from a man younger than 35 who had mild COVID-19 (a few samples of this study predate the infection). Cell type and time point are not known.

The table lists this clonotype with a few counts. The chain combines TRBV18 with TRBJ2-3; 7 bases line up with TRBD1. The CDR3 length is 15 residues. Germline V gene data show CDR1 as KGHSH and CDR2 as LQKENI. Trimming took 4 bases from V and 4 from J; bases not matched to a gene: 8. The CDR3 DNA is TGTGCCAGCTCACAGGACAGGTCCGTTCCAGATACGCAGTATTTT. Encoded protein: CASSQDRSVPDTQYF.

This clonotype showed up just a few times. The rearrangement links TRBV7-8 to TRBJ2-1, with 7 nucleotides matching TRBD1. The germline V gene encodes CDR1 SGHVS and CDR2 FQNEAQ. The CDR3 loop spans 15 amino acids. Germline trimming cut 4 bases from V and 6 bases from J; bases unmatched to any gene: 9. The CDR3 spells CASSSGQAPTNEQFF. CDR3 DNA: TGTGCCAGCAGCTCCGGACAGGCACCTACCAATGAGCAGTTCTTC.

The chain employs TRBV5-4 and TRBJ2-4, with D possibly TRBD1 on 5 matching bases. The CDR3 loop spans 11 amino acids. V lost 2 bases and J 9 bases, leaving 6 bases between the germline ends. Germline V gives CDR1 SGHNT, CDR2 YYREEE (reference sequence). The CDR3 DNA is TGTGCCAGCAGCTTTAGGGGCATTCAGTACTTC. Translating it yields CASSFRGIQYF. Complete variable domain (other parts from reference TRBV5-4 and TRBJ2-4): ETGVTQSPTHLIKTRGQQVTLRCSSQSGHNTVSWYQQALGQGPQFIFQYYREEENGRGNFPPRFSGLQFPNYSSELNVNALELDDSALYLCASSFRGIQYFGAGTRLSVL.

The V gene is TRBV5-1, the J gene TRBJ2-7; 9 positions agree with TRBD1. V shed 4 bases and J 4 bases; nucleotides not matched to a gene: 6. There are 14 residues in the CDR3. Germline lookup yields CDR1 SGHRS and CDR2 YFSETQ. This chain's CDR3 is CASSRDRVLYEQYF. The CDR3, as DNA: TGCGCCAGCAGCCGGGACAGGGTTTTATACGAGCAGTACTTC. The full variable domain, with the rest looked up from reference TRBV5-1 and TRBJ2-7, is KAGVTQTPRYLIKTRGQQVTLSCSPISGHRSVSWYQQTPGQGLQFLFEYFSETQRNKGNFPGRFSGRQFSNSRSEMNVSTLELGDSALYLCASSRDRVLYEQYFGPGTRLTVT.

This chain uses TRBV7-2 with TRBJ2-5; D gene ambiguous. Germline V gives CDR1 SGHTA, CDR2 FQGNSA. The V end lost 4 bases, the J end lost 3 bases, and 9 bases lay between the germline ends. The CDR3 runs 13 residues. CDR3 nucleotide sequence: TGTGCCAGCAGCTCCCACACAGAAGAGACCCAGTACTTC. Protein: CASSSHTEETQYF.

This clonotype was counted between two and nine times. The chain has TRBV9 and TRBJ2-1, with D maybe TRBD1 (5 bases). CDR3 size: 14 residues. Trimming removed 3 bases from V and 9 bases from J, with 16 bases in between. Germline V gene sequence: CDR1 SGDLS, CDR2 YYNGEE. Here the CDR3 DNA reads TGTGCCAGCAGCGAGGGGTTCAGGGTTGGTGAGCAGTTCTTC. It codes for CASSEGFRVGEQFF.

This clonotype was detected ten times or more. The chain combines TRBV12-5 with TRBJ2-1, with D unresolved. The CDR3 runs to 15 residues. The germline CDR1 and CDR2 sequences are LGHNT and FRNRAP. Trimming stripped 2 bases from V and 0 bases from J, with 8 bases between. The CDR3 here is CASGLPPSSYNEQFF. Here the CDR3 DNA reads TGTGCTAGTGGTTTGCCACCGAGCTCCTACAATGAGCAGTTCTTC.

This clonotype was seen only a few times. This rearrangement joins TRBV5-6 to TRBJ2-1; 7 bases agree with TRBD1. The length of the CDR3 is 12 residues. Germline CDR1 reads SGHDT; CDR2 reads YYEEEE. J was trimmed by 9 bases and V by 5 bases; bases with no gene match: 5. The CDR3 is CASRRPGGEQFF. In DNA, the CDR3 is TGTGCCAGCAGGCGACCAGGGGGTGAGCAGTTCTTC.

The rearrangement joins TRBV24-1 to TRBJ2-5; D not certain. Germline lookup yields CDR1 KGHDR and CDR2 SFDVKD. V lost 9 bases to trimming and J lost 3 bases, with 7 bases between them. This CDR3 has 11 amino acids. The CDR3 nucleotides read TGTGCCACCCCTAGAGAAGAGACCCAGTACTTC. Residues: CATPREETQYF.

The chain recombines TRBV13 with TRBJ1-3, with a tentative D call TRBD1 (5 bases). Germline values: CDR1 PRHDT, CDR2 FYEKMQ (reference sequence). V dropped 5 bases and J dropped 0 bases, with 11 bases sitting between them. The CDR3 is 15 amino acids. The CDR3 loop reads CASSAEGRSGNTIYF. The DNA for the CDR3 is TGTGCCAGCAGCGCGGAGGGACGCTCTGGAAACACCATATATTTT.

This clonotype was observed a handful of times. Here the CDR3 reads CASSLTSPGSQETQYF. CDR3 DNA sequence: TGTGCCAGCAGCCTAACTTCCCCGGGGAGCCAAGAGACCCAGTACTTC. The rearrangement links TRBV7-2 to TRBJ2-5; TRBD2 might be the D (5 bases). This CDR3 comprises 16 residues. V was pared by 5 bases and J by 1 base, with 17 bases between. The germline gives CDR1 SGHTA, CDR2 FQGNSA.

The rearrangement joins TRBV15 to TRBJ2-1; 7 bases align to TRBD2. The CDR3 is made up of 15 amino acids. Trimming took 9 bases from V and 3 from J; bases not matched to a gene: 11. Germline loops: CDR1 LNHNV, CDR2 YYDKDF (reference sequence). CDR3 coding DNA: TGTGCCACGAAACTCTTTACGGGAGGCTACAATGAGCAGTTCTTC. It codes for CATKLFTGGYNEQFF.

This chain connects TRBV10-1 to TRBJ2-1, with 8 bases fitting TRBD1. CDR1 and CDR2 from the germline V gene are WNHNN and SYGVQD (reference sequence). CDR3 length equals 12 residues. With 4 bases clipped from V and 16 bases from J, the junction kept 9 bases outside the gene matches. This CDR3 reads CASSARQGPLFF. The CDR3 DNA follows: TGCGCCAGCAGTGCCCGACAGGGGCCGTTATTCTTC.

This clonotype has a count of ten or more. The chain has TRBV15 and TRBJ2-5; D possibly corresponds to TRBD2 (5 bases). Germline V gives CDR1 LNHNV, CDR2 YYDKDF (reference sequence). Trimming took off 0 bases at V and 5 bases at J, with 16 bases between the two ends. This CDR3 is 16 amino acids long. The CDR3 nucleotides are TGTGCCACCAGCAGAGATGCCGGGGTAATGGAGGAGACCCAGTACTTC. This codes for CATSRDAGVMEETQYF.

This clonotype showed up just a few times. This sequence joins TRBV12-5 and TRBJ1-1, with D hard to call. V dropped 5 bases and J dropped 2 bases, with 6 bases sitting between them. Germline assignment: CDR1 LGHNT and CDR2 FRNRAP. The length of the CDR3 is 12 residues. The CDR3 DNA is TGTGCTAGTGGTCCAAGCAACACTGAAGCTTTCTTT. As protein: CASGPSNTEAFF.

This chain connects TRBV7-2 to TRBJ1-2; perhaps TRBD1 as D (5 bases). Germline V gene data show CDR1 as SGHTA and CDR2 as FQGNSA. Trimming left V 5 bases short and J 5 bases short, with 21 bases between. The CDR3 spans 16 residues. Written as DNA, the CDR3 is TGTGCCAGCAGCATACAACAGGATTTTGTCGGGTATGGCTACACCTTC. Amino acid sequence: CASSIQQDFVGYGYTF.

The chain employs TRBV7-2 and TRBJ2-2, with 8 nucleotides matching TRBD1. CDR1 and CDR2 (germline): SGHTA, FQGNSA. This CDR3 contains 17 residues. Trimming took 0 bases from V and 2 from J; bases not matched to a gene: 5. The CDR3 loop is CASSLARTGSNTGELFF. CDR3 DNA sequence: TGTGCCAGCAGCTTAGCCAGGACAGGGAGCAACACCGGGGAGCTGTTTTTT.

This clonotype has more than one count but fewer than ten. This sequence joins TRBV20-1 and TRBJ2-7; TRBD1 agrees at 7 bases. The CDR3 is 14 amino acids. The V gene end was trimmed by 6 bases and the J gene end by 2 bases; junction bases not matched to a gene: 10. Germline V gene sequence: CDR1 DFQATT, CDR2 SNEGSKA (reference sequence). The CDR3 is CSATDRVIPYEQYF. CDR3 nucleotide sequence: TGCAGTGCAACCGACAGGGTTATACCCTACGAGCAGTACTTC.

This chain links TRBV11-2 with TRBJ1-4; 8 bases line up with TRBD1. The V segment lost 5 bases and the J segment 6 bases; nucleotides outside the gene matches: 5. The CDR3 loop spans 14 amino acids. The V gene's germline CDR1 is SGHAT and CDR2 FQNNGV. In DNA form, the CDR3 reads TGTGCCAGCAGCCTCAGGGGGCGCGATGAAAAACTGTTTTTT. It yields the protein CASSLRGRDEKLFF.

The chain has TRBV7-6 and TRBJ1-2, with 8 bases aligning to TRBD1. Trimming cost V 5 bases and J 8 bases; bases outside gene matches: 10. The CDR3 covers 14 residues. CDR1 and CDR2 from the germline V gene are SGHVS and FNYEAQ. The CDR3 spells CASSPGGVRLGYTF. The CDR3 bases are TGTGCCAGCAGCCCAGGGGGCGTTCGATTAGGCTACACCTTC.

J is TRBJ2-3 and V is TRBV30, with TRBD1 matching 8 bases. The CDR3 runs to 13 residues. Germline-derived CDR1 and CDR2 are GTSNPN and SVGIG (reference sequence). Germline trimming cut 5 bases from V and 7 bases from J; bases unmatched to any gene: 8. The CDR3 DNA sequence: TGTGCCTGGTCAGGGGGCGGATGGAATACGCAGTATTTT. Protein sequence: CAWSGGGWNTQYF.

At least ten counts were recorded for this clonotype. At one of its ends the junction is not consistent with the germline gene, which may arise from a read error. The genes are TRBV5-1 and TRBJ2-3, with D perhaps TRBD2 (6 bases). The germline V gene has CDR1 SGHRS and CDR2 YFSETQ. The CDR3 covers 14 residues. CDR3: CASSSGTSTDTQYF. The CDR3 nucleotides read TGTGCCAGCAGCTCCGGGACTAGCACAGATACGCAGTATTTT.

The chain uses TRBV5-1 and TRBJ2-5; 13 nucleotides align to TRBD2. Germline V gene data show CDR1 as SGHRS and CDR2 as YFSETQ. The CDR3 consists of 15 residues. Germline trimming cut 4 bases from V and 5 bases from J; bases unmatched to any gene: 5. CDR3 nucleotides: TGCGCCAGCAGCCGCGGACTAGCGGGGGATGAGACCCAGTACTTC. It yields the protein CASSRGLAGDETQYF.